The entry that follows covers one TCR beta chain sequence. Its specificity is unknown. Generated by immunoSEQ multiplex PCR, the TCRdb table keeps only in-frame clones and is missing some. The profile shows tens of thousands of clones, 70% to 80% of them singletons. The source of the sample is a study of T cell responses to AZD1222 COVID-19 vaccine. Study-level findings and limits: Most donors were white British and more were female, and clonal diversity was possibly underestimated.

Germline lookup yields CDR1 SGHRS and CDR2 YFSETQ. CDR3 size: 15 residues. V was cut by 0 bases and J by 9 bases, with 13 bases left in between. The V and J genes are TRBV5-1 and TRBJ1-6; D possibly corresponds to TRBD1 (6 bases). This receptor was taken from an adult who received the AZD1222 COVID-19 vaccine. The material sequenced was peripheral blood, taken 28 days after the second AZD1222 dose. As DNA, the CDR3 is TGCGCCAGCAGCTTGGGGGCCCAGGGGAGTTCACCCCTCCACTTT. It yields the protein CASSLGAQGSSPLHF.